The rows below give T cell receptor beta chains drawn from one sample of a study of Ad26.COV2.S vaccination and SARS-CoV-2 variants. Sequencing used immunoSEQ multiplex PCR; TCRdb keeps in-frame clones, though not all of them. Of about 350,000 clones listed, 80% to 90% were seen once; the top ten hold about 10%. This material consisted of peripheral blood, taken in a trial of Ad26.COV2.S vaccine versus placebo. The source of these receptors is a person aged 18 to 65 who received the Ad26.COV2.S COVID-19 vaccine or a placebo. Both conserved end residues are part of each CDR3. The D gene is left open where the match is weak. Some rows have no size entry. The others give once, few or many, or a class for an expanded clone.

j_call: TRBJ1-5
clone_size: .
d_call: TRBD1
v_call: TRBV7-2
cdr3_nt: TGTGCCAGCAGCTTTACAGGGGGAAGCAATCAGCCCCAGCATTTT
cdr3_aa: CASSFTGGSNQPQHF

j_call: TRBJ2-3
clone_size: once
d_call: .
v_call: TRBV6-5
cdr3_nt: TGTGCCAGCAGTTACTCGATGTGGACAGATACGCAGTATTTT
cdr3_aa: CASSYSMWTDTQYF

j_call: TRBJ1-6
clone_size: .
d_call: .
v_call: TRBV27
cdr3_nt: TGTGCCAGTTCAGGGTCCCCCAATTCACCCCTCCACTTT
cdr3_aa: CASSGSPNSPLHF

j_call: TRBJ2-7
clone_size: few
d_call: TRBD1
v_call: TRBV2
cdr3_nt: TGTGCCAGCAAGGGACAGAGAGACGAGCAGTACTTC
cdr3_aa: CASKGQRDEQYF

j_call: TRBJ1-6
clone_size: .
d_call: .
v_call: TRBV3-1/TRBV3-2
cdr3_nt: TGTGCCAGCAGCCAAACATCGGGGGGCCTAAATTCACCCCTCCACTTT
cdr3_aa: CASSQTSGGLNSPLHF

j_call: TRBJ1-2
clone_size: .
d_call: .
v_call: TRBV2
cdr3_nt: TGTGCCAGCAGTGAAGCTCTCGTGGCGGGAGGCTATGGCTACACCTTC
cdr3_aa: CASSEALVAGGYGYTF

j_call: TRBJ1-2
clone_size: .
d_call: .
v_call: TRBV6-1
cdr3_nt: TGTGCCAGCAGTGAAGTCCAGGGTGGGAAGGATGGCTACACCTTC
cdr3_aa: CASSEVQGGKDGYTF

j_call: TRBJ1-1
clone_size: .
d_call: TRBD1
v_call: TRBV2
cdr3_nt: TGTGCCAGCAGTGATCTCCCGGGACAGATGAACACTGAAGCTTTCTTT
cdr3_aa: CASSDLPGQMNTEAFF

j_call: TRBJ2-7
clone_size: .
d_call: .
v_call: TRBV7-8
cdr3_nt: TGTGCCAGCAGCTTAGCACACCAGATCTACGAGCAGTACTTC
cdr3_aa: CASSLAHQIYEQYF

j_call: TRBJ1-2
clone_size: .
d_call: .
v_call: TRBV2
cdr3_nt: TGTGCCAGCACCGAGGGTTTGGGTAACTATGGCTACACCTTC
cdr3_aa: CASTEGLGNYGYTF

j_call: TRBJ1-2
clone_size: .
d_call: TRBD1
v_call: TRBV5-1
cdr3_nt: TGCGCCAGCAGGGACAGGGAAACGGGACATGGCTACACCTTC
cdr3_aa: CASRDRETGHGYTF

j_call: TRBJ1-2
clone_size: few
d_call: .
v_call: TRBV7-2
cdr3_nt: TGTGCCAGCAGCTTAGAACAGGGAGGCTACACCTTC
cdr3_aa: CASSLEQGGYTF

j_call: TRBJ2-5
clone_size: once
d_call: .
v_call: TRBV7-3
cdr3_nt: TGTGCCAGCAGCTTAACAGGGACCAGCCAAGAGACCCAGTACTTC
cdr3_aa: CASSLTGTSQETQYF

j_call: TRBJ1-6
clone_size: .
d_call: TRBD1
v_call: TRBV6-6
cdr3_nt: TGTGCCAGCAGACAACACGACAGGGAAAATTCACCCCTCCACTTT
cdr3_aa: CASRQHDRENSPLHF

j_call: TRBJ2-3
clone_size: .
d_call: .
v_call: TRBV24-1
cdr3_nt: TGTGCCACCAGTGCAGGGGGAGGGCCCGCGTTTAGCACAGATACGCAGTATTTT
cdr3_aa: CATSAGGGPAFSTDTQYF

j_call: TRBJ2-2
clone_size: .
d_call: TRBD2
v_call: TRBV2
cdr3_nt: TGTGCCAGCAATTACGGGGAGGGTTGGAACACCGGGGAGCTGTTTTTT
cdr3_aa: CASNYGEGWNTGELFF

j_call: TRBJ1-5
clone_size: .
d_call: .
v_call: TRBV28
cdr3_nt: TGTGCCAGCAGTTTAGGGGGAACGGGTCAGCCCCAGCATTTT
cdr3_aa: CASSLGGTGQPQHF

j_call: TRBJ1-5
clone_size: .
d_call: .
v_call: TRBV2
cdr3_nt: TGTGCCAGCAGCCTACGGGGTAGCAATCAGCCCCAGCATTTT
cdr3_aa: CASSLRGSNQPQHF

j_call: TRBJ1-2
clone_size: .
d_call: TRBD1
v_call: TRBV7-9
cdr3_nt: TGTGCCAGCAGCTCGGACAGGGGGAGAGGCTACACCTTC
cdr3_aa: CASSSDRGRGYTF

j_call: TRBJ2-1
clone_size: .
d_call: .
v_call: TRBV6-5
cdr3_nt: TGTGCCAGCAACCGTGTGGTGGATGAGCAGTTCTTC
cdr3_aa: CASNRVVDEQFF

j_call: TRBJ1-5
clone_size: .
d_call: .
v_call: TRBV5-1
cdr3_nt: TGCGCCAGCAGCTTGGGAGGGGATGGACAGCCCCAGCATTTT
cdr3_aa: CASSLGGDGQPQHF

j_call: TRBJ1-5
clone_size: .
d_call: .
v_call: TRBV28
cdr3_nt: TGTGCCAGCAGTTCCCCGGGGGCCAGGGTGGGGCAGCCCCAGCATTTT
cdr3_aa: CASSSPGARVGQPQHF

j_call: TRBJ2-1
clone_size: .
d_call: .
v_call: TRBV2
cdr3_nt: TGTGCCAGCAGCGACCCGGCTACGGCGGGGGCCCCCTACAATGAGCAGTTCTTC
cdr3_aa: CASSDPATAGAPYNEQFF

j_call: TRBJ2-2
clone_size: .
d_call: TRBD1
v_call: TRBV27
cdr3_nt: TGTGCCAGCAGTCTTGGACAGGAGAACACCGGGGAGCTGTTTTTT
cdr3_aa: CASSLGQENTGELFF

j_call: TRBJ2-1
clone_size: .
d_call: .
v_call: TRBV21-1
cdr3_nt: TGTGCCAGCAGCAAAGTTGCTGACAGGGGGCCGGGAGGGCGATACAATGAGCAGTTCTTC
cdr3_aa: CASSKVADRGPGGRYNEQFF

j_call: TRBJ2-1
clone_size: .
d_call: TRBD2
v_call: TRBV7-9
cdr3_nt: TGTGCCAGCAGCTTGGGTCCAGCGGGAGACAATGAGCAGTTCTTC
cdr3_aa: CASSLGPAGDNEQFF

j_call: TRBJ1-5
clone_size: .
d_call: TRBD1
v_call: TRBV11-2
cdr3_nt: TGTGCCAGCAGCTTAGAGGGGGACAGCTATCAGCCCCAGCATTTT
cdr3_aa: CASSLEGDSYQPQHF

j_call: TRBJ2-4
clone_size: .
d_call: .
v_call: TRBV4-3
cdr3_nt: TGCGCCAGCAGCCAAGTGGGGGGTGGCAAAAACATTCAGTACTTC
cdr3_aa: CASSQVGGGKNIQYF

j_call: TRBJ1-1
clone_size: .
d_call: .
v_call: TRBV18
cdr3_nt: TGTGCCAGCTCAATGTGGAAGGGGAAGAACACTGAAGCTTTCTTT
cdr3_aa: CASSMWKGKNTEAFF

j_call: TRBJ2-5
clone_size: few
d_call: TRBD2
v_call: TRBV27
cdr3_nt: TGTGCCAGCTCCCCGTGGGTAGCGGGGTCCAACCAAGAGACCCAGTACTTC
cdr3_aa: CASSPWVAGSNQETQYF

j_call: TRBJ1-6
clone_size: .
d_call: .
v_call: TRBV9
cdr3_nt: TGTGCCAGCAGCGAAAGGGGGGTCTCCTATAATTCACCCCTCCACTTT
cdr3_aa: CASSERGVSYNSPLHF

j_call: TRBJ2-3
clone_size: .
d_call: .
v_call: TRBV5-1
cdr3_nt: TGCGCCAGCAGAAAGGCCGACCGCACAGATACGCAGTATTTT
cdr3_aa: CASRKADRTDTQYF

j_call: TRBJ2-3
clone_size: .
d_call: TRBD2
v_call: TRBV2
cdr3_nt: TGTGCCAGCTCCCCGGGACTATCGGAGTTGACGCAGTATTTT
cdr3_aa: CASSPGLSELTQYF

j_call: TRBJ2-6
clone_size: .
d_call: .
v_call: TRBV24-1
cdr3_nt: TGTGCCACCAGCCCCGGAGAGCTATCTGGGGCCAACGTCCTGACTTTC
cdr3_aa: CATSPGELSGANVLTF

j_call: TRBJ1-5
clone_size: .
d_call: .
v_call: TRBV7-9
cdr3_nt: TGTGCCAGCTCCTTTAGGGGAAACAATCAGCCCCAGCATTTT
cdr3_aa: CASSFRGNNQPQHF

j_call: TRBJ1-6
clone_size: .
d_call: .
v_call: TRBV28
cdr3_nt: TGTGCCAGCAGTCCCGCGGGGGCCAATTCACCCCTCCACTTT
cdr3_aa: CASSPAGANSPLHF

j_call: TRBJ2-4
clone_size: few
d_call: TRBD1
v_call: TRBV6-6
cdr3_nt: TGTGCCAGCAGTCTTCAACAGGGGAACATTCAGTACTTC
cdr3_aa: CASSLQQGNIQYF

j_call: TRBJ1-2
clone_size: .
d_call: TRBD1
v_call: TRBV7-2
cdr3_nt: TGTGCCAGCAGCAAGGGACAGGGTTACGACTATGGCTACACCTTC
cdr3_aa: CASSKGQGYDYGYTF

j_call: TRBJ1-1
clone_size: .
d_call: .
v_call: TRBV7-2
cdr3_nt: TGTGCCAGCAGCTCGAATATGAACACTGAAGCTTTCTTT
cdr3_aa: CASSSNMNTEAFF

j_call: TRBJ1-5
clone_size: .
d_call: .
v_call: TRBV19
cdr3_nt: TGTGCCAGTAGAGTCTCCGGGGTGTGGAGCAATCAGCCCCAGCATTTT
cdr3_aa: CASRVSGVWSNQPQHF

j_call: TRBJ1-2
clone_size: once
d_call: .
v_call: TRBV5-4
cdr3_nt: TGTGCCAGCACCCCGGGGGGAGAAGGTGGCTACACCTTC
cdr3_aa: CASTPGGEGGYTF

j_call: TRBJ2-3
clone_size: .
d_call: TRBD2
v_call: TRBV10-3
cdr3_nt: TGTGCCACCTCGGGAGGGGGCACAGATACGCAGTATTTT
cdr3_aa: CATSGGGTDTQYF

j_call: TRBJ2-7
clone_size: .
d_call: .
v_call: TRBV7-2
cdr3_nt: TGTGCCAGCAGCTTTGGGCACCCCTACGAGCAGTACTTC
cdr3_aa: CASSFGHPYEQYF

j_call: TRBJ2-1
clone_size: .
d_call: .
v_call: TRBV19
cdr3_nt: TGTGCCAGCCGGACAGACACCTACAATGAGCAGTTCTTC
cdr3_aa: CASRTDTYNEQFF

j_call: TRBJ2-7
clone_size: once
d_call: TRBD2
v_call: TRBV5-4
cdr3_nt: TGTGCCAGCAGCCTTGACGGGACTAGCGCCTACGAGCAGTACTTC
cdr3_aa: CASSLDGTSAYEQYF

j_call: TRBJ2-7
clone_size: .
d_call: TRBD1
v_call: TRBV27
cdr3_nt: TGTGCCAGCCCCACGACAGGGTGCGACGAGCAGTACTTC
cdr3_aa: CASPTTGCDEQYF

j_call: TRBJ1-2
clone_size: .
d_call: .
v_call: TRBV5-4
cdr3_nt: TGTGCCAGCAGCCGACAACTAAGGGGTCGTGGCTACACCTTC
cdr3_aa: CASSRQLRGRGYTF

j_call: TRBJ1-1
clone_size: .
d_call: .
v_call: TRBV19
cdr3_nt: TGTGCCAGTAGTATAGTGGGGTACACTGAAGCTTTCTTT
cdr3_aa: CASSIVGYTEAFF

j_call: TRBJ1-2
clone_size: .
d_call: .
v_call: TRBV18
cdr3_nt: TGTGCCAGCTCACCAGGGATGAACAGAGGGTATGGCTACACCTTC
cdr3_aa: CASSPGMNRGYGYTF

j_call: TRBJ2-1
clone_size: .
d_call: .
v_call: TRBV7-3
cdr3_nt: TGTGCCAGCAGCTTAATCCCCTCGGGTCATGAGCAGTTCTTC
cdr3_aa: CASSLIPSGHEQFF

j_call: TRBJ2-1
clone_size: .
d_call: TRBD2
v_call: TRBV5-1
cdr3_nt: TGCGCCAGCAGCTTGGCTATCGGACTAGCGGGGGGGCCCAATGAGCAGTTCTTC
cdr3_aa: CASSLAIGLAGGPNEQFF

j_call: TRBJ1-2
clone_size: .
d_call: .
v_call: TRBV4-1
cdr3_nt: TGCGCCAGCAGCCAAGGGACCGAGAATGACTATGGCTACACCTTC
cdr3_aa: CASSQGTENDYGYTF

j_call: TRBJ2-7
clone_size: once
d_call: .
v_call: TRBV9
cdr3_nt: TGTGCCAGCAGCGTAGAGCCCTCCGGATACGAGCAGTACTTC
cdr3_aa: CASSVEPSGYEQYF

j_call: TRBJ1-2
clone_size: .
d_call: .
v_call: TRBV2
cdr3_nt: TGTGCCAGCAAGGGGGAGGGCGCTGGTGGCTACACCTTC
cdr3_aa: CASKGEGAGGYTF